This T cell receptor (beta chain) was sequenced for a study of patients and donors after allogeneic stem cell transplantation. This clonotype has only a few counts. Each CDR3 protein is one row after TCRdb ran MiXCR on the RT-PCR reads. This table has about a million distinct CDR3 sequences, roughly 17% appearing once. This CDR3 is 13 amino acids long. Trimming removed 6 bases from V and 4 bases from J, with 15 bases in between. Germline CDR1 SQVTM, CDR2 ANQGSEA. This sequence joins TRBV29-1 and TRBJ1-2; D is uncertain. The sample was blood, either unsorted or a sorted T cell fraction (not recorded which). This receptor was obtained from a human donor who was either an allogeneic HSCT recipient or a stem cell or donor lymphocyte infusion donor (not recorded which). It is not recorded whose cells these are; they may come from a transplant donor. CDR3 bases: TGCAGCGTCGGGGATCCGGGCCCCTATGGCTACACCTTC. It translates to CSVGDPGPYGYTF.